This TCR beta chain stems from a study of Graves' ophthalmopathy and Graves' hyperthyroidism. General study findings and limits: Blood also harbored most expanded thyroid clonotypes above 0.001 frequency. A 13-signature model separated ophthalmopathy from stable hyperthyroidism, almost 90% sensitivity, around 81% specificity.

RNA served as the template for amplifying TCR beta CDR3 regions. Second-round multiplex PCR came after first-round RT-PCR with HTBI primers. A single record per CDR3 protein comes from TCRdb applying MiXCR to the multiplex PCR reads. The sample gives around 660,000 distinct CDR3 sequences, approximately 39% of which show up once; 3.3% is in the top ten. This clonotype was counted at least ten times. Its antigen is currently unknown. The diagnostic workup employed clinical symptoms, serum thyroxine, TRAb, thyroid ultrasound and orbital computed tomography. This CDR3 region has 14 residues. Germline V lookup: CDR1 SEHNR, CDR2 FQNEAQ (reference sequence). The V end was cut by 3 bases, the J end by 7 bases, with 12 bases between.

The receptor was isolated from an adult man with Graves' ophthalmopathy. The genes are TRBV7-9 and TRBJ1-4; D is unresolved. Sequencing was carried out using peripheral blood. The CDR3 loop reads CASSFRTSSEKLFF. CDR3 DNA: TGTGCCAGCAGCTTTCGGACCTCTTCTGAAAAACTGTTTTTT.